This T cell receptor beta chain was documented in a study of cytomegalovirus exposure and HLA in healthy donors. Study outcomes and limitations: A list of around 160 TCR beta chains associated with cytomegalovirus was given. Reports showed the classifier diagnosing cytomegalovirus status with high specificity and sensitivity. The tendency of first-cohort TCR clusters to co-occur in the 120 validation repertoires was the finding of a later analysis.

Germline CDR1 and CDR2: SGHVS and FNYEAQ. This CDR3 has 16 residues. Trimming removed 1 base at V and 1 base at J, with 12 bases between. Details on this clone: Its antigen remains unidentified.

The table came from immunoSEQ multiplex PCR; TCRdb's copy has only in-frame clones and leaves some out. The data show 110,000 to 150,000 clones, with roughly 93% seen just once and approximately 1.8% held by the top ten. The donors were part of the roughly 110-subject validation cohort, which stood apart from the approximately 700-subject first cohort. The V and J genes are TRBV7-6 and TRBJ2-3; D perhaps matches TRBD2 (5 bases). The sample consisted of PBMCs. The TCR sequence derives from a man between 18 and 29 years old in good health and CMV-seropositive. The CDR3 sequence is CASSLELDLGTDTQYF. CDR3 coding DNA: TGTGCCAGCAGCTTAGAACTAGACCTAGGCACAGATACGCAGTATTTT.